The next 30 T cell receptor beta chains were all read from a single sample in a study of blood T cell repertoires in COVID-19. Repertoires were generated with immunoSEQ multiplex PCR, while TCRdb's copy carries only in-frame clones and drops some. The table lists 200,000 to 300,000 clones, about 84% of them singletons. Specimen: PBMCs or T cells enriched from blood (not recorded which). The receptors were sampled from a woman between 45 and 65 years old who had recovered from COVID-19.

The J gene is TRBJ1-6, the V gene TRBV30; D gene uncertain. V was pared by 0 bases and J by 14 bases, with 11 bases between. Germline CDR1 and CDR2: GTSNPN and SVGIG (reference sequence). The length of the CDR3 is 12 residues. The CDR3 loop reads CAWSVLGSSLHF. The DNA for the CDR3 is TGTGCCTGGAGTGTACTCGGTTCCTCCCTCCACTTT. Full variable domain (rest looked up from reference TRBV30 and TRBJ1-6): SQTIHQWPATLVQPVGSPLSLECTVEGTSNPNLYWYRQAAGRGLQLLFYSVGIGQISSEVPQNLSASRPQDRQFILSSKKLLLSDSGFYLCAWSVLGSSLHFGNGTRLTVT.

This clone was detected only a few times. J is TRBJ1-5 and V is TRBV30; D is uncertain. Germline lookup yields CDR1 GTSNPN and CDR2 SVGIG (reference sequence). V was shortened by 0 bases and J by 6 bases, with 15 bases between the two germline ends. This CDR3 spans 15 amino acids. CDR3 nucleotide sequence: TGTGCCTGGAGTGTACCCAGTAAGCACAGTCAGCCCCAGCATTTT. Amino acid sequence: CAWSVPSKHSQPQHF. The variable domain in full, with the rest retrieved from reference TRBV30 and TRBJ1-5, is SQTIHQWPATLVQPVGSPLSLECTVEGTSNPNLYWYRQAAGRGLQLLFYSVGIGQISSEVPQNLSASRPQDRQFILSSKKLLLSDSGFYLCAWSVPSKHSQPQHFGDGTRLSIL.

The V call is TRBV3-1 (or the pseudogene TRBV3-2), the J call TRBJ1-3; D unresolved. The CDR3 length is 16 residues. The V end was cut by 1 base, the J end by 1 base, with 11 bases between. CDR1 and CDR2 from the germline V gene are LGHDT and YNNKEL (reference sequence). The CDR3 region has the DNA TGTGCCAGCAGCCAAGCGGTTAGTCGATCTGGAAACACCATATATTTT. It specifies CASSQAVSRSGNTIYF.

This clone is a singleton in its sample. The rearrangement joins TRBV3-1 (or the pseudogene TRBV3-2) to TRBJ2-5, with 7 bases lining up with TRBD2. Germline trimming cut 1 base from V and 5 bases from J; bases unmatched to any gene: 7. Germline V gene data show CDR1 as LGHDT and CDR2 as YNNKEL (reference sequence). The CDR3 is 15 amino acids. The CDR3 loop reads CASSQGLTSSETQYF. Here the CDR3 DNA reads TGTGCCAGCAGCCAAGGGTTGACTAGCAGCGAGACCCAGTACTTC.

A few counts support this clone. The chain has TRBV13 and TRBJ1-2, with 7 bases fitting TRBD1. CDR1 and CDR2 (germline): PRHDT, FYEKMQ (reference sequence). The CDR3 is 14 amino acids. The J segment lost 3 bases and the V segment lost 5 bases, leaving 6 bases of the junction unmatched. CDR3: CASSRRDRDYGYTF. Written as DNA, the CDR3 is TGTGCCAGCAGCCGAAGGGACAGAGACTATGGCTACACCTTC.

This clone has just a few counts. V gene TRBV15 combines with J gene TRBJ2-7, with 9 bases that match TRBD2. Losses at the gene ends were 4 bases for V and 0 bases for J; bases not matched to a gene: 10. This CDR3 has 17 residues. CDR1 LNHNV and CDR2 YYDKDF come from the germline V gene (reference sequence). The DNA for the CDR3 is TGTGCCACCAGCATCGGGACAGCGGGGGGCCACTCCTACGAGCAGTACTTC. This gives the protein CATSIGTAGGHSYEQYF.

This chain links TRBV5-5 with TRBJ1-2; 7 bases are a match to TRBD1. CDR3 size: 19 residues. Germline V CDR1 and CDR2: SGHKS, YYEKEE (reference sequence). With 4 bases clipped from V and 5 bases from J, the junction kept 23 bases outside the gene matches. CDR3 in DNA: TGTGCCAGCAGCGTCCCTGAGAAGCGGACAGGAAAGAACCTGTATGGCTACACCTTC. It codes for CASSVPEKRTGKNLYGYTF.

This clone appeared a few times. The chain is built from TRBV4-3 and TRBJ2-6; D unclear. The CDR3 length is 15 residues. Germline V lookup: CDR1 LGHNA, CDR2 YSLEER. Trimming pared 2 bases from V and 2 bases from J, leaving 7 bases between. This CDR3 reads CASSQRYAGANVLTF. The CDR3 bases are TGCGCCAGCAGCCAACGCTACGCTGGGGCCAACGTCCTGACTTTC.

The rearrangement joins TRBV6-2 or TRBV6-3 to TRBJ1-4; a possible D gene is TRBD1 (6 bases). Trimming shortened V by 6 bases and J by 5 bases, and 13 bases separated the two germline ends. Germline assignment: CDR1 MNHEY and CDR2 SVGEGT. The CDR3 has 14 amino acids. CDR3 region: CASSPGTPNEKLFF. The CDR3 nucleotides are TGTGCCAGCAGCCCCGGGACACCGAATGAAAAACTGTTTTTT.

V is TRBV6-6 and J is TRBJ1-1; 8 bases line up with TRBD1. The CDR3 contains 15 residues. The germline V gene has CDR1 MNHNY and CDR2 SVGAGI (reference sequence). V lost 5 bases and J lost 6; bases outside the gene matches: 11. CDR3 DNA: TGTGCCAGCAGTCCCAGGACAGGGTATTCGTCTGAAGCTTTCTTT. Amino acid sequence: CASSPRTGYSSEAFF.

V is TRBV5-1 and J is TRBJ2-1; 8 bases fit TRBD1. The CDR3 has 13 amino acids. The J segment lost 7 bases and the V segment lost 0 bases, leaving 0 bases of the junction unmatched. Germline V gene lookup returns CDR1 SGHRS and CDR2 YFSETQ. The CDR3 protein is CASSLGTGNEQFF. In nucleotides, the CDR3 is TGCGCCAGCAGCTTGGGGACAGGGAATGAGCAGTTCTTC. Full variable domain (outside the CDR3, taken from reference TRBV5-1 and TRBJ2-1): KAGVTQTPRYLIKTRGQQVTLSCSPISGHRSVSWYQQTPGQGLQFLFEYFSETQRNKGNFPGRFSGRQFSNSRSEMNVSTLELGDSALYLCASSLGTGNEQFFGPGTRLTVL.

The count of this clone is one. The chain links TRBV7-9 to TRBJ2-7, with 8 nucleotides matching TRBD2. From germline, CDR1 is SEHNR and CDR2 FQNEAQ (reference sequence). V lost 2 bases to trimming and J lost 1 base; unmatched junction nucleotides: 4. CDR3 length: 15 residues. CDR3 amino acids: CASSLQAGVSYEQYF. The CDR3 DNA sequence: TGTGCCAGCAGCTTACAAGCGGGGGTATCCTACGAGCAGTACTTC.

The CDR3 loop is CASGLGQFGQPQHF. The CDR3 nucleotides are TGTGCTAGTGGTTTGGGACAGTTTGGTCAGCCCCAGCATTTT. This chain joins TRBV12-5 and TRBJ1-5; D might be TRBD1 (5 bases). Trimming took off 1 base at V and 6 bases at J, with 10 bases between the two ends. This CDR3 spans 14 amino acids. Germline V lookup: CDR1 LGHNT, CDR2 FRNRAP. Using reference TRBV12-5 and TRBJ1-5 for the parts outside the CDR3, the full variable domain is DARVTQTPRHKVTEMGQEVTMRCQPILGHNTVFWYRQTMMQGLELLAYFRNRAPLDDSGMPKDRFSAEMPDATLATLKIQPSEPRDSAVYFCASGLGQFGQPQHFGDGTRLSIL.

The chain couples TRBV4-1 to TRBJ2-1; TRBD1 might be the D (6 bases). V lost 0 bases to trimming and J lost 4 bases, with 10 bases between them. Germline V gene lookup returns CDR1 MGHRA and CDR2 YSYEKL. The CDR3 length is 15 residues. DNA of the CDR3: TGCGCCAGCAGCCAAGATAGGACAGATTACAATGAGCAGTTCTTC. Residues: CASSQDRTDYNEQFF.

The chain is built from TRBV29-1 and TRBJ1-2, with 7 bases identical to TRBD1. This CDR3 has 16 amino acids. Unmatched junction bases numbered 15, after V lost 8 bases and J lost 0 bases. The germline gives CDR1 SQVTM, CDR2 ANQGSEA. The CDR3 protein is CSSYGGQKLANYGYTF. CDR3 nucleotides: TGCAGCTCCTACGGGGGACAGAAATTAGCTAACTATGGCTACACCTTC.

This clone came up a few times. This chain links TRBV5-6 with TRBJ1-5; TRBD1 agrees at 10 bases. The germline V gene encodes CDR1 SGHDT and CDR2 YYEEEE. V shed 4 bases and J 6 bases; nucleotides not matched to a gene: 7. The CDR3 contains 15 residues. The CDR3 region has the DNA TGTGCCAGCAGCAACCGGGACAGGGGCTTTCAGCCCCAGCATTTT. This sequence encodes CASSNRDRGFQPQHF.

The V call is TRBV18, the J call TRBJ1-5; 9 positions agree with TRBD1. CDR1 and CDR2 (germline): KGHSH, LQKENI. The CDR3 has 13 amino acids. The V segment lost 6 bases and the J segment 7 bases; nucleotides outside the gene matches: 4. The chain's CDR3 is CASSPGQGQPQHF. The DNA for the CDR3 is TGTGCCAGCTCCCCGGGACAGGGACAGCCCCAGCATTTT.

The J gene is TRBJ1-3, the V gene TRBV28, with 7 positions matching TRBD1. The CDR3 has 14 residues. Germline V gene sequence: CDR1 MDHEN, CDR2 SYDVKM. V shed 5 bases, J shed 4 bases, and the junction held 5 bases outside the gene matches. The DNA of the CDR3 is TGTGCCAGCAGTACCACGGGACAGGGAAACACCATATATTTT. Protein sequence: CASSTTGQGNTIYF. The full variable domain, completed using reference TRBV28 and TRBJ1-3, is DVKVTQSSRYLVKRTGEKVFLECVQDMDHENMFWYRQDPGLGLRLIYFSYDVKMKEKGDIPEGYSVSREKKERFSLILESASTNQTSMYLCASSTTGQGNTIYFGEGSWLTVV.

The CDR3 DNA follows: TGTGCCAGCAGTGGACAGAGGGGACTAGCGGGAAGGAATGAGCAGTTCTTC. Translation gives CASSGQRGLAGRNEQFF. J is TRBJ2-1 and V is TRBV28; TRBD2 matches at 13 bases. This CDR3 comprises 17 residues. Per germline, CDR1 MDHEN and CDR2 SYDVKM. The V and J ends lost 5 bases and 7 bases, in that order; junction bases with no gene match: 11.

J is TRBJ1-2 and V is TRBV5-4, with a possible D match to TRBD1 (5 bases). Trimming cost V 0 bases and J 3 bases, with 12 bases left between them. The CDR3 loop spans 15 amino acids. Germline CDR1 and CDR2: SGHNT and YYREEE (reference sequence). The CDR3 DNA is TGTGCCAGCAGCTTGGGATCGGGGGGTTACTATGGCTACACCTTC. It yields the protein CASSLGSGGYYGYTF.

This clone was counted once. The V call is TRBV6-5, the J call TRBJ1-1; D ambiguous. V lost 6 bases and J 3 bases, leaving 14 bases between the germline ends. Germline CDR1 reads MNHEY; CDR2 reads SVGAGI. The CDR3 spans 14 residues. The CDR3 reads CASSHKRRDTEAFF. The CDR3 bases are TGTGCCAGCAGCCATAAACGGAGGGACACTGAAGCTTTCTTT.

This clone has just one count. The V call is TRBV28, the J call TRBJ2-2; no reliable D call. This CDR3 has 14 residues. The V gene lost 6 bases and the J gene lost 7 bases, with 15 bases spanning the gap. The germline V gene encodes CDR1 MDHEN and CDR2 SYDVKM. CDR3 nucleotide sequence: TGTGCCAGCAGGAAGCACCAAGTAGTCGGGGAGCTGTTTTTT. Translation gives CASRKHQVVGELFF.

CDR3: CASSLYGGKSSYEQYF. The CDR3 DNA follows: TGTGCCAGCAGCTTGTATGGCGGGAAGAGCTCCTACGAGCAGTACTTC. The chain joins TRBV7-9 to TRBJ2-7; D is perhaps TRBD2 (6 bases). V dropped 3 bases and J dropped 0 bases, with 15 bases sitting between them. The CDR3 loop spans 16 amino acids. CDR1 and CDR2 from the germline V gene are SEHNR and FQNEAQ (reference sequence). Full variable domain (remainder filled in from reference TRBV7-9 and TRBJ2-7): DTGVSQNPRHKITKRGQNVTFRCDPISEHNRLYWYRQTLGQGPEFLTYFQNEAQLEKSRLLSDRFSAERPKGSFSTLEIQRTEQGDSAMYLCASSLYGGKSSYEQYFGPGTRLTVT.

The table lists this clone with a few counts. The chain links TRBV23-1 to TRBJ2-6, with 10 positions matching TRBD1. TRBV23-1 has ORF status, its function being uncertain. CDR3 length equals 17 residues. The J segment lost 0 bases and the V segment lost 7 bases, leaving 6 bases of the junction unmatched. For the CDR3, the DNA is TGCGCCAGCACGAGGGACAGGGGAACCTCTGGGGCCAACGTCCTGACTTTC. Residues: CASTRDRGTSGANVLTF.

The chain combines TRBV7-2 with TRBJ2-7, with TRBD2 matching over 8 bases. Trimming cost V 8 bases and J 5 bases; bases outside gene matches: 5. Germline V gives CDR1 SGHTA, CDR2 FQGNSA. The CDR3 totals 12 residues. The CDR3 DNA reads TGTGCCAGCGCGGGGGGTCTGGACGAGCAGTACTTC. It translates to CASAGGLDEQYF.

This chain uses TRBV30 with TRBJ2-5; the D gene is possibly TRBD1 (6 bases). CDR1 and CDR2 (germline): GTSNPN, SVGIG (reference sequence). The V end was cut by 5 bases, the J end by 6 bases, with 19 bases between. This CDR3 is built from 14 residues. This CDR3 is CAWSLTYRVQTQYF. The DNA for the CDR3 is TGTGCCTGGTCTCTCACTTACAGGGTACAGACCCAGTACTTC.

The DNA of the CDR3 is TGTGCCAGCAGCGTAGGCGGGGCTAGCGGCCCGTACGAGCAGTACTTC. This gives the protein CASSVGGASGPYEQYF. This sequence joins TRBV9 and TRBJ2-7, with TRBD2 identical over 7 bases. This CDR3 comprises 16 residues. CDR1 and CDR2 from the germline V gene are SGDLS and YYNGEE. V shed 0 bases and J 4 bases; nucleotides not matched to a gene: 10.

The chain has TRBV11-2 and TRBJ1-1; a weak D match, TRBD1 (6 bases). Germline CDR1 and CDR2: SGHAT and FQNNGV. Trimming took 3 bases from V and 4 from J, leaving 15 bases between them. This CDR3 contains 15 residues. The CDR3 bases are TGTGCCAGCAGCTTTTCCGGGGGGGCCGGCACTGAAGCTTTCTTT. Encoded protein: CASSFSGGAGTEAFF. The full variable domain, rest sourced from reference TRBV11-2 and TRBJ1-1, is EAGVAQSPRYKIIEKRQSVAFWCNPISGHATLYWYQQILGQGPKLLIQFQNNGVVDDSQLPKDRFSAERLKGVDSTLKIQPAKLEDSAVYLCASSFSGGAGTEAFFGQGTRLTVV.

The chain combines TRBV29-1 with TRBJ1-1, with 12 bases identical to TRBD1. CDR1 is SQVTM, CDR2 ANQGSEA, per germline. The CDR3 spans 13 residues. V lost 4 bases, J lost 11 bases, and 8 bases stayed unmatched. The CDR3 is CSVAPGTGGDAFF. The CDR3 DNA is TGCAGCGTTGCCCCCGGGACAGGGGGCGACGCTTTCTTT.

V and J are TRBV7-2 and TRBJ1-3; D is undetermined. This CDR3 is built from 14 residues. Between the trimmed V and J ends, which lost 4 bases and 4 bases, there was a span of 11 bases. Germline V gene data show CDR1 as SGHTA and CDR2 as FQGNSA. DNA for the CDR3: TGTGCCAGCAGCTCCACTTCAGGAGGAAACACCATATATTTT. This codes for CASSSTSGGNTIYF. The full variable domain, in which reference TRBV7-2 and TRBJ1-3 provide the parts outside the CDR3, is GAGVSQSPSNKVTEKGKDVELRCDPISGHTALYWYRQSLGQGLEFLIYFQGNSAPDKSGLPSDRFSAERTGGSVSTLTIQRTQQEDSAVYLCASSSTSGGNTIYFGEGSWLTVV.